This T cell receptor beta chain came from a study of control samples from healthy donors and cancer patients. The repertoire was sequenced with immunoSEQ multiplex PCR; TCRdb's copy has only in-frame clones and lacks some. The sample consists of 53,000 or so clones, roughly 87% of them appearing once. Germline CDR1 is SGHTA and CDR2 is FQGNSA. CDR3 size: 15 residues. The J segment lost 7 bases and the V segment lost 0 bases, leaving 6 bases of the junction unmatched. The V gene is TRBV7-2, the J gene TRBJ1-5, with 7 bases matching TRBD1. The receptor was derived from a man aged 60 to 75 with head and neck cancer. Material for sequencing was PBMCs. CDR3 protein: CASSLALGTAQPQHF. The CDR3 bases are TGTGCCAGCAGCTTAGCGCTGGGGACAGCCCAGCCCCAGCATTTT.